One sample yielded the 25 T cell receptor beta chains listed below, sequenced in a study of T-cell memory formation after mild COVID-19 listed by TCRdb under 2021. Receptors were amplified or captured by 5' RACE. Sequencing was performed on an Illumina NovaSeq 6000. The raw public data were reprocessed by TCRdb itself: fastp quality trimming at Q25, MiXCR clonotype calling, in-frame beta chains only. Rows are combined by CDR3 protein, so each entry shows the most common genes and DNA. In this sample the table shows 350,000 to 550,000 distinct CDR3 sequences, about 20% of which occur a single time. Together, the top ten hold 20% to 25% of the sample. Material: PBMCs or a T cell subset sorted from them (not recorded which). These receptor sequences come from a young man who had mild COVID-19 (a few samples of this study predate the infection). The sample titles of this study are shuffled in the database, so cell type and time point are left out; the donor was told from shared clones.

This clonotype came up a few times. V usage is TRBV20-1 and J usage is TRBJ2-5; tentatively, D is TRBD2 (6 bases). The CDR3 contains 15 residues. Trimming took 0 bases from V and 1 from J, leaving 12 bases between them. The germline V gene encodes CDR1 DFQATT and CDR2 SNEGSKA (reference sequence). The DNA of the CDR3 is TGCAGTGCTAGAGATACCGTACTAGCCCAAGAGACCCAGTACTTC. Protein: CSARDTVLAQETQYF.

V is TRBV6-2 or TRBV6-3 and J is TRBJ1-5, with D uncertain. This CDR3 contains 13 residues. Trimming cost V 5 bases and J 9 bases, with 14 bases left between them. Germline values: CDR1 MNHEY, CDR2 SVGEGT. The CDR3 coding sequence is TGTGCCAGCAGTCCGAATCAAGTAGGGCCCCAGCATTTT. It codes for CASSPNQVGPQHF.

This CDR3 reads CASARVSYNEQFF. The CDR3 DNA reads TGTGCCAGCGCCAGGGTATCTTACAATGAGCAGTTCTTC. The chain uses TRBV14 and TRBJ2-1, with D perhaps TRBD1 (5 bases). The V end lost 8 bases, the J end lost 4 bases, and 12 bases lay between the germline ends. This CDR3 has 13 residues. In germline, CDR1 is SGHDN, CDR2 FVKESK.

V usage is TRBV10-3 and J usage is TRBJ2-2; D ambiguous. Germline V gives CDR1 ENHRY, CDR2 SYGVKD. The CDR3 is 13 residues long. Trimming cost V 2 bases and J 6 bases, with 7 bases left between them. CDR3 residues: CAISERVAGELFF. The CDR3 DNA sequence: TGTGCCATCAGTGAGAGAGTAGCCGGGGAGCTGTTTTTT.

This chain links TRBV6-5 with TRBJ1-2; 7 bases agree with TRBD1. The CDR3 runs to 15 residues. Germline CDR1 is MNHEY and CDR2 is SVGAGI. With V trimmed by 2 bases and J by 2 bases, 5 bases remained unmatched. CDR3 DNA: TGTGCCAGCAGTTACCGGGACAGAAGCAACTATGGCTACACCTTC. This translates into CASSYRDRSNYGYTF.

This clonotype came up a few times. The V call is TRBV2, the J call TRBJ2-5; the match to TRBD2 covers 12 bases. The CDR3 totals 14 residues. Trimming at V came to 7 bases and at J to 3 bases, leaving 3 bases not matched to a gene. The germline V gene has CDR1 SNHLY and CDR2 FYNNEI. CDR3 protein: CASTRTSGEETQYF. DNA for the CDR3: TGTGCCAGCACCAGGACTAGCGGGGAAGAGACCCAGTACTTC.

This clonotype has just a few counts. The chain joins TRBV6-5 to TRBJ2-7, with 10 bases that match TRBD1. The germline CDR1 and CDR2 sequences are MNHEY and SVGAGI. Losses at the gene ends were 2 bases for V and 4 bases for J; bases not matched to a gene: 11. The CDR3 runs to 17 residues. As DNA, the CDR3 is TGTGCCAGCAGTTACGCCGGGACAGGGGAGGTAGTGTACGAGCAGTACTTC. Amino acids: CASSYAGTGEVVYEQYF.

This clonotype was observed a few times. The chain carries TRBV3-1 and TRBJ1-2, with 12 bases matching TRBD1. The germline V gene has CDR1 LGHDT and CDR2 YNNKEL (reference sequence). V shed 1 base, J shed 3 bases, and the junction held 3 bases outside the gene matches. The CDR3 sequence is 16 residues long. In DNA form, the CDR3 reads TGTGCCAGCAGCCAAGCGGGACAGGGGGCTGACTATGGCTACACCTTC. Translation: CASSQAGQGADYGYTF.

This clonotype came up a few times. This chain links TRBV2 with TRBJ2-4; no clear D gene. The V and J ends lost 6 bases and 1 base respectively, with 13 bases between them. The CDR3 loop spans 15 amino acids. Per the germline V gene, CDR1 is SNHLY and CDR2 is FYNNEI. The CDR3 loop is CASSGLQSAKNIQYF. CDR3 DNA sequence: TGTGCCAGCAGCGGGCTTCAATCGGCCAAAAACATTCAGTACTTC.

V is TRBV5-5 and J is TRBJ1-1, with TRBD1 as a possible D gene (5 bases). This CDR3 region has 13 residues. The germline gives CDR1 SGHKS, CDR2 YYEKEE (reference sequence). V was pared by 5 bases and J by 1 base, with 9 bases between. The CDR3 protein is CASRRGPNTEAFF. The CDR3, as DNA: TGTGCCAGCAGAAGGGGCCCGAACACTGAAGCTTTCTTT.

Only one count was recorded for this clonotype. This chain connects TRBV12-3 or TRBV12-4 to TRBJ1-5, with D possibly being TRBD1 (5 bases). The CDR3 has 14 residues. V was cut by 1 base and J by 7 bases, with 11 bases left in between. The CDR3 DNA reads TGTGCCAGCAGTTTAGACAGGCTGGGCCAGCCCCAGCATTTT. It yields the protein CASSLDRLGQPQHF.

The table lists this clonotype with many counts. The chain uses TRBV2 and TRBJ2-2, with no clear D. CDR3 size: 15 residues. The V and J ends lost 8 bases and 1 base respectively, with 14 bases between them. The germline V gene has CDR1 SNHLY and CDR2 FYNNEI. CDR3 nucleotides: TGTGCCAGCCGCGCAAGCACTCAGAACACCGGGGAGCTGTTTTTT. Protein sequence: CASRASTQNTGELFF.

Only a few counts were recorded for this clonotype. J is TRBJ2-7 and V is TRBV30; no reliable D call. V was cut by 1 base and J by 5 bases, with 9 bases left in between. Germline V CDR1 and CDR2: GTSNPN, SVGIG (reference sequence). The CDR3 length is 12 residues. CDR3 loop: CAWSAPGDEQYF. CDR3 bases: TGTGCCTGGAGTGCTCCTGGGGACGAGCAGTACTTC.

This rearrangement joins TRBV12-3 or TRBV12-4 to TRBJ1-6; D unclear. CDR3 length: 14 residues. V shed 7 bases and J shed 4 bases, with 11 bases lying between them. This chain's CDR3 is CASTAPNYNSPLHF. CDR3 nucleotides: TGTGCCAGCACCGCCCCCAATTATAATTCACCCCTCCACTTT.

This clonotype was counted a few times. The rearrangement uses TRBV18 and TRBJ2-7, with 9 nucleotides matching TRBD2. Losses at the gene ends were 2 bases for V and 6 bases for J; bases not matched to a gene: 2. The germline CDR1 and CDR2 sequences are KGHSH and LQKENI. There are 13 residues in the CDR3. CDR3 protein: CASSPAGGTEQYF. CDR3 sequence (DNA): TGTGCCAGCTCACCAGCGGGGGGGACCGAGCAGTACTTC.

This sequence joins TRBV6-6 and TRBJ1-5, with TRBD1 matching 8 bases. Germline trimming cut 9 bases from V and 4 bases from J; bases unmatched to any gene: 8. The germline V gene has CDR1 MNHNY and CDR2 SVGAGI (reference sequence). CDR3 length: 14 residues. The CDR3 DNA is TGTGCCAGTCGACAGGGGATCAGTAATCAGCCCCAGCATTTT. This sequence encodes CASRQGISNQPQHF.

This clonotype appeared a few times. CDR3 DNA: TGCGCCAGCAGTGAGTCAGCGGGGGGGCACAATGAGCAGTTCTTC. This sequence encodes CASSESAGGHNEQFF. The chain combines TRBV10-1 with TRBJ2-1; 10 bases agree with TRBD2. Germline CDR1 reads WNHNN; CDR2 reads SYGVQD (reference sequence). The CDR3 loop spans 15 amino acids. V lost 0 bases to trimming and J lost 5 bases; unmatched junction nucleotides: 1.

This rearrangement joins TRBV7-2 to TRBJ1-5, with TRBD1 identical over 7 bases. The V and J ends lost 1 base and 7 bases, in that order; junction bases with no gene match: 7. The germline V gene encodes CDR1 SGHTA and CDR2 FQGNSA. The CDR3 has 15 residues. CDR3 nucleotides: TGTGCCAGCAGCTTAGGAGGACAGGCACGACAGCCCCAGCATTTT. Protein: CASSLGGQARQPQHF.

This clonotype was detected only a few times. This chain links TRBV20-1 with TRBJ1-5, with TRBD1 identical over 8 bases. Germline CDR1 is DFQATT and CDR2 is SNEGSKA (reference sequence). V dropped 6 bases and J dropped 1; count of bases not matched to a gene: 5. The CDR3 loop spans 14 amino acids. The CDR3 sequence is CSAGYRGSNQPQHF. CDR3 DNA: TGCAGTGCAGGCTACAGGGGGAGCAATCAGCCCCAGCATTTT.

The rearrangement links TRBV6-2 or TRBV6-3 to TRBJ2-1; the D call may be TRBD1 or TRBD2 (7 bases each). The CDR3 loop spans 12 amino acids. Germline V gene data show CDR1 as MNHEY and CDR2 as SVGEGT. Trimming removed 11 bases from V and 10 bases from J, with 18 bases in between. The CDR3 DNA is TGTGCCGCCACGGGGAGGGGGCACGAGCAGTTCTTC. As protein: CAATGRGHEQFF.

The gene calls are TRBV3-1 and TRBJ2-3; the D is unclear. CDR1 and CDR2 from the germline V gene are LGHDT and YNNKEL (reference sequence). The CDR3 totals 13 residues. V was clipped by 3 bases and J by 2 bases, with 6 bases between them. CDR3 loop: CASSHSNTDTQYF. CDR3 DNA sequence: TGTGCCAGCAGCCACTCTAACACAGATACGCAGTATTTT.

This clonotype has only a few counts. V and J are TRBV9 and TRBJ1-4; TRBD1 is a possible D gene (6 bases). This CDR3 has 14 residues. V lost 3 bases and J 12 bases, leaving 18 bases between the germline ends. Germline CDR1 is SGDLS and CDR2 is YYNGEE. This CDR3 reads CASSAQARPGELFF. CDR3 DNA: TGTGCCAGCAGCGCCCAGGCTAGGCCAGGGGAACTGTTTTTT.

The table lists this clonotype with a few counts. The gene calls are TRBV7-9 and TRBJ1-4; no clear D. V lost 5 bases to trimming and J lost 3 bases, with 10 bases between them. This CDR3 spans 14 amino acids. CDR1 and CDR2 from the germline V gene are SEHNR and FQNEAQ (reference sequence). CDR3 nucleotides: TGTGCCAGCAGCAGTAGACGGCCTAATGAAAAACTGTTTTTT. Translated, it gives CASSSRRPNEKLFF.

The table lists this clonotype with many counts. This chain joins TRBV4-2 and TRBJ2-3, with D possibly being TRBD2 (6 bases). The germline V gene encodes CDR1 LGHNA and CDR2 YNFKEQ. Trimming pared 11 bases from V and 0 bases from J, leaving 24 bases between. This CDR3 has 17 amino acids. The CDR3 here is CASNHGATGDSTDTQYF. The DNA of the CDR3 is TGTGCCTCAAACCACGGGGCAACGGGGGATAGCACAGATACGCAGTATTTT.

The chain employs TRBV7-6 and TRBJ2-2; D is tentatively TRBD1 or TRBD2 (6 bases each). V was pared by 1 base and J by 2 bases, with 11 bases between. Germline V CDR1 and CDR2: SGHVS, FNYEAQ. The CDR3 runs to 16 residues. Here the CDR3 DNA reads TGTGCCAGCAGCTTAGATTGGGGGGCCAACACCGGGGAGCTGTTTTTT. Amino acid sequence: CASSLDWGANTGELFF.